The 15 T cell receptor beta chains in this list originate from one sample, sequenced in a study of shared clonotypes between healthy human individuals (TCRdb year 2020). Preparation of the library involved the immunoSEQ multiplex PCR assay. Not all clones reach the TCRdb copy of this immuneACCESS table, which keeps in-frame sequences only. Checked studies attribute under half of the gap to unresolved V genes and leave the rest unexplained. This sample holds about 2.4 million clones; roughly 93% were observed only once. Of the sample, about 0.34% falls within the top ten clones. The sequencing input was naive CD4+ T cells from PBMCs. The sample's cell subset or site, from its label and the paper: CD45RA+ positively selected. These receptors came from a man aged 18 to 29 in good health. Some clones in this sample may be carry-over from other donors' samples.

V and J are TRBV28 and TRBJ1-5; no definite D call. Trimming took off 5 bases at V and 6 bases at J, with 8 bases between the two ends. The CDR3 loop spans 12 amino acids. The germline V gene has CDR1 MDHEN and CDR2 SYDVKM. The CDR3 DNA follows: TGTGCCAGCAGTCCCGTATTTCAGCCCCAGCATTTT. Its translation: CASSPVFQPQHF.

The chain joins TRBV19 to TRBJ1-5, with TRBD1 as a possible D gene (5 bases). Looked up from germline, CDR1 is LNHDA and CDR2 is SQIVND (reference sequence). The germline V and J ends were trimmed by 9 bases and 2 bases, with 17 bases remaining between them. The length of the CDR3 is 15 residues. CDR3 nucleotide sequence: TGTGCCAGCACCGGGAGAAGGGGTGGCAATCAGCCCCAGCATTTT. Amino acid sequence: CASTGRRGGNQPQHF.

V gene TRBV4-3 combines with J gene TRBJ2-3, with D possibly matching TRBD2 (6 bases). With 1 base removed from V and 0 bases from J, the gap between germline ends came to 11 bases. The germline V gene has CDR1 LGHNA and CDR2 YSLEER. CDR3 length equals 16 residues. This CDR3 is CASSQGPGVSTDTQYF. CDR3 DNA sequence: TGCGCCAGCAGCCAAGGCCCGGGAGTCAGCACAGATACGCAGTATTTT.

The genes are TRBV5-1 and TRBJ2-3, with TRBD1 matching 12 bases. The length of the CDR3 is 15 residues. V lost 4 bases, J lost 5 bases, and 5 bases stayed unmatched. Germline CDR1 and CDR2: SGHRS and YFSETQ. The CDR3 nucleotides are TGCGCCAGCAGCGGCGGGACAGGGGGCAGAGATACGCAGTATTTT. This translates into CASSGGTGGRDTQYF. The full variable domain, rest sourced from reference TRBV5-1 and TRBJ2-3, is KAGVTQTPRYLIKTRGQQVTLSCSPISGHRSVSWYQQTPGQGLQFLFEYFSETQRNKGNFPGRFSGRQFSNSRSEMNVSTLELGDSALYLCASSGGTGGRDTQYFGPGTRLTVL.

This rearrangement joins TRBV11-1 to TRBJ2-5; D call uncertain. V was pared by 1 base and J by 5 bases, with 14 bases between. The CDR3 extends over 15 amino acids. Germline V CDR1 and CDR2: SGHAT, FQDESV (reference sequence). The CDR3 spells CASSLGTARVETQYF. The CDR3 DNA sequence: TGTGCCAGCAGCTTAGGAACTGCCCGAGTTGAGACCCAGTACTTC.

J is TRBJ2-7 and V is TRBV4-2; TRBD1 might be the D (7 bases). V lost 1 base, J lost 3 bases, and 10 bases lay in between. Germline assignment: CDR1 LGHNA and CDR2 YNFKEQ. The CDR3 has 14 amino acids. The CDR3 DNA is TGTGCCAGCAGCCAAGCCAGGGGGGTCTACGAGCAGTACTTC. Its protein is CASSQARGVYEQYF.

V gene TRBV19 combines with J gene TRBJ1-1; 10 bases are a match to TRBD1. Germline values: CDR1 LNHDA, CDR2 SQIVND (reference sequence). The CDR3 extends over 15 amino acids. J lost 6 bases, V lost 4 bases, and 8 bases had no gene match. The CDR3 here is CASSTQGQGISEAFF. CDR3 sequence (DNA): TGTGCCAGTAGTACCCAGGGACAGGGGATCTCTGAAGCTTTCTTT.

As concerns this clone: Its ends do not fully match the called genes, so a read error is possible. The chain combines TRBV15 with TRBJ2-7, with 14 bases matching TRBD2. From germline, CDR1 is LNHNV and CDR2 YYDKDF (reference sequence). This CDR3 has 18 amino acids. For the CDR3, the DNA is TGTGCCGCCAGCACCGGGACTAGCGGGAGTTGGGGTTGGGACGAGCAGTACTTC. It yields the protein CAASTGTSGSWGWDEQYF.

The chain couples TRBV5-4 to TRBJ2-7; 9 bases fit TRBD1. This CDR3 comprises 14 residues. With V trimmed by 4 bases and J by 5 bases, 7 bases remained unmatched. CDR1 is SGHNT and CDR2 is YYREEE in the germline V gene (reference sequence). The CDR3, as DNA: TGTGCCAGCAGCCCCCGACAGGGGGGCGACGAGCAGTACTTC. Protein sequence: CASSPRQGGDEQYF.

The chain carries TRBV5-1 and TRBJ1-5; TRBD1 matches at 8 bases. Germline V gene sequence: CDR1 SGHRS, CDR2 YFSETQ. J was trimmed by 5 bases and V by 2 bases; bases with no gene match: 3. CDR3 length: 14 residues. CDR3 sequence (DNA): TGCGCCAGCAGCTTCTCAGGGGGCGATCAGCCCCAGCATTTT. Translated: CASSFSGGDQPQHF. Full variable domain (remainder filled in from reference TRBV5-1 and TRBJ1-5): KAGVTQTPRYLIKTRGQQVTLSCSPISGHRSVSWYQQTPGQGLQFLFEYFSETQRNKGNFPGRFSGRQFSNSRSEMNVSTLELGDSALYLCASSFSGGDQPQHFGDGTRLSIL.

CDR3: CASSLLQVSSYEQYF. The DNA for the CDR3 is TGTGCCAGCAGCTTGTTGCAGGTGAGCTCCTACGAGCAGTACTTC. The J gene is TRBJ2-7, the V gene TRBV7-2, with D unresolved. Germline V lookup: CDR1 SGHTA, CDR2 FQGNSA. CDR3 size: 15 residues. Trimming shortened V by 3 bases and J by 0 bases, and 12 bases separated the two germline ends.

This clone occurred once. This chain connects TRBV10-1 to TRBJ2-3; D call uncertain. The V end was cut by 4 bases, the J end by 0 bases, with 5 bases between. CDR1 is WNHNN and CDR2 is SYGVQD in the germline V gene (reference sequence). The CDR3 runs 13 residues. The CDR3 coding sequence is TGCGCCAGCAGTGGGGCCAGCACAGATACGCAGTATTTT. The encoded protein is CASSGASTDTQYF.

This chain connects TRBV7-3 to TRBJ2-1; 11 bases map to TRBD2. This CDR3 region has 14 residues. V lost 3 bases, J lost 9 bases, and 4 bases stayed unmatched. Germline V lookup: CDR1 SGHTA, CDR2 FQGTGA. CDR3 amino acids: CASSFSGRAGEQFF. The CDR3 DNA follows: TGTGCCAGCAGCTTTAGCGGGAGGGCGGGTGAGCAGTTCTTC.

CDR3 amino acids: CASRTSGADTQYF. CDR3 bases: TGTGCCAGCCGGACTAGCGGGGCAGATACGCAGTATTTT. The genes are TRBV2 and TRBJ2-3; 12 nucleotides line up with TRBD2. CDR3 length: 13 amino acids. V lost 8 bases and J lost 4; bases outside the gene matches: 1. Germline V lookup: CDR1 SNHLY, CDR2 FYNNEI.

The chain combines TRBV19 with TRBJ1-5, with D perhaps TRBD1 (5 bases). V gave up 6 bases and J gave up 3 bases, with 18 bases separating them. Per germline, CDR1 LNHDA and CDR2 SQIVND (reference sequence). The CDR3 has 16 residues. As DNA, the CDR3 is TGTGCCAGTAGAAAAAAGGGCAGGGTTTACAATCAGCCCCAGCATTTT. Protein: CASRKKGRVYNQPQHF.